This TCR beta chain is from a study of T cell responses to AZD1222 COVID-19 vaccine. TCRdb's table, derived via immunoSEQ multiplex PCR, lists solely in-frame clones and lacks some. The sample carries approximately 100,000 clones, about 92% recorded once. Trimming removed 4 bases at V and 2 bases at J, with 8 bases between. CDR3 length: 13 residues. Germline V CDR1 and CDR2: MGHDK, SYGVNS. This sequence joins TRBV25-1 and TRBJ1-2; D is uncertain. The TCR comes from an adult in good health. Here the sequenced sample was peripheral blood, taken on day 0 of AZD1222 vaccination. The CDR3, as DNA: TGTGCCAGCAGTGGTGGCAGGAACTATGGCTACACCTTC. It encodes CASSGGRNYGYTF.